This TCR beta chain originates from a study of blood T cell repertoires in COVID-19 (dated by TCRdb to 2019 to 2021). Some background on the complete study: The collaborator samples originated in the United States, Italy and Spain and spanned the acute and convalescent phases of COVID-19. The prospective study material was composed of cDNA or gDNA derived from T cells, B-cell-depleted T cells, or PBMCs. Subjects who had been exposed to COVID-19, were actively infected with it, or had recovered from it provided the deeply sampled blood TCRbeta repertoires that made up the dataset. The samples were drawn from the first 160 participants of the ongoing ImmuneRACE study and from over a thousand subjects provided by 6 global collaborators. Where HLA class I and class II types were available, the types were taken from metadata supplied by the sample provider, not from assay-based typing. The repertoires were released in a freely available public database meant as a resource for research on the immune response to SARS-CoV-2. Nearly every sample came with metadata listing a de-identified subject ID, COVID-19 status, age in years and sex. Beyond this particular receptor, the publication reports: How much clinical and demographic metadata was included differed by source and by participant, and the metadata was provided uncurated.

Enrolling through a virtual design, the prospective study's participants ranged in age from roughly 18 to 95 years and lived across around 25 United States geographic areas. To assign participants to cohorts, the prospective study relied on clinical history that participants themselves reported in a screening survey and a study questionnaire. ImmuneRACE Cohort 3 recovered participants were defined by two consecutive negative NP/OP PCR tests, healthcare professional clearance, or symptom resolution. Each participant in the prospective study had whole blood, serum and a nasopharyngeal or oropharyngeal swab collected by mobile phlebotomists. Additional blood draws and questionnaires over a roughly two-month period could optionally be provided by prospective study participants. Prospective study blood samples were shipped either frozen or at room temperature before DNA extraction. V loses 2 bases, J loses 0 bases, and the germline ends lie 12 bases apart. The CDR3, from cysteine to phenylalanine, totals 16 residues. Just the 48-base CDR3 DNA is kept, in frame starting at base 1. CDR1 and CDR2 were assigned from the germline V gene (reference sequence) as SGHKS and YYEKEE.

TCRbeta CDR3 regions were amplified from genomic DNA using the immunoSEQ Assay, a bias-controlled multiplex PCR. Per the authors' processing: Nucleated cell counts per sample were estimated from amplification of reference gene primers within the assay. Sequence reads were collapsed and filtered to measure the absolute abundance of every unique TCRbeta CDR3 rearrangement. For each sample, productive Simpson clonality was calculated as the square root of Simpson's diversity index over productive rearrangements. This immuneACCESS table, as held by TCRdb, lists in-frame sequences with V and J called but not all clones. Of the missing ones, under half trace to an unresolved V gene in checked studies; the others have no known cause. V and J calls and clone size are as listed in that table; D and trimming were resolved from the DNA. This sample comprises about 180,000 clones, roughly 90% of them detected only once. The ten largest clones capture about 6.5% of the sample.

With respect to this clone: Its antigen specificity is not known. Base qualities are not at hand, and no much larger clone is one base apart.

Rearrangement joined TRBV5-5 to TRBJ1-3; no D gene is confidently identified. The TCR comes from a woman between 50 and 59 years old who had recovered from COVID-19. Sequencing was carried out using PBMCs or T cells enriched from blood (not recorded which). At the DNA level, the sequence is TGTGCCAGCAGCTTTTATATGTACACCTCTGGAAACACCATATATTTT. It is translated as CASSFYMYTSGNTIYF.